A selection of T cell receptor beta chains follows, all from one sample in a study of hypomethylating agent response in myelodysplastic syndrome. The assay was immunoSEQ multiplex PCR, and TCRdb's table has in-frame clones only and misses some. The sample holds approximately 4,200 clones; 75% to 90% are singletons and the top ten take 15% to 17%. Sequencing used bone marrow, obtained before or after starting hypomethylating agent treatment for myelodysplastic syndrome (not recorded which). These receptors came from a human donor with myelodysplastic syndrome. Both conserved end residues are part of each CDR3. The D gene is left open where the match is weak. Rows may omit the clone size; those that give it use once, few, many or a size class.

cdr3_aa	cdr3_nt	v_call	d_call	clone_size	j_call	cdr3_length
CASQDRGVATNEKLFF	TGTGCCAGTCAAGACAGAGGTGTAGCAACTAATGAAAAACTGTTTTTT	TRBV19	-	-	TRBJ1-4	16
CASRALANTQYF	TGTGCCAGCAGGGCCCTAGCGAATACGCAGTATTTT	TRBV7-9	-	-	TRBJ2-3	12
CASRNTRGKAFF	TGTGCCAGCAGGAATACTCGGGGTAAAGCTTTCTTT	TRBV27	-	-	TRBJ1-1	12
CASSTRTGHYGYTF	TGTGCCAGCAGCACACGAACAGGGCACTATGGCTACACCTTC	TRBV9	-	-	TRBJ1-2	14
CASSLFGGSSYNEQFF	TGTGCCAGCAGCCTATTCGGCGGGAGCTCCTACAATGAGCAGTTCTTC	TRBV14	TRBD2	-	TRBJ2-1	16
CASSADRTMANVLTF	TGTGCCAGCAGTGCGGACAGGACGATGGCCAACGTCCTGACTTTC	TRBV2	TRBD1	-	TRBJ2-6	15
CASSLGRIYEQYF	TGCGCCAGCAGCCTGGGACGGATTTACGAGCAGTACTTC	TRBV5-1	-	-	TRBJ2-7	13
CASSLGVVAYEQYF	TGTGCCAGCAGCTTAGGAGTCGTGGCCTACGAGCAGTACTTC	TRBV7-2	-	-	TRBJ2-7	14
CASQGSREGWGMENTEAFF	TGCGCCAGCCAGGGGAGCAGGGAGGGATGGGGGATGGAGAACACTGAAGCTTTCTTT	TRBV10-2	-	-	TRBJ1-1	19
CASSKSDRVLHNEQFF	TGTGCCAGTAGTAAAAGCGACAGGGTGTTACACAATGAGCAGTTCTTC	TRBV19	TRBD1	-	TRBJ2-1	16
CASSLAEGLRGYTF	TGTGCCAGCAGCTTAGCGGAGGGTCTGAGGGGCTACACCTTC	TRBV7-8	-	-	TRBJ1-2	14
CASSHGQAYGYTF	TGTGCCAGCAGCCATGGACAAGCCTATGGCTACACCTTC	TRBV28	-	-	TRBJ1-2	13
CASSLVPQGYEQYF	TGTGCCAGCAGCTTAGTTCCTCAGGGCTACGAGCAGTACTTC	TRBV7-6	-	-	TRBJ2-7	14
CASSIHDRDGEAFF	TGTGCCAGCAGTATACATGACAGGGACGGTGAAGCTTTCTTT	TRBV27	TRBD1	-	TRBJ1-1	14
CASSPPDGGEKLFF	TGTGCCAGCAGCCCTCCCGACGGGGGAGAAAAACTGTTTTTT	TRBV7-9	-	-	TRBJ1-4	14
CASSTYGLAGNTDTQYF	TGCGCCAGCAGCACTTACGGACTAGCGGGGAACACAGATACGCAGTATTTT	TRBV5-1	TRBD2	-	TRBJ2-3	17
CASSLGGGGSPLHF	TGTGCCAGCAGCTTAGGGGGAGGTGGTTCACCCCTCCACTTT	TRBV7-9	-	-	TRBJ1-6	14
CASGDARGWDGYTF	TGTGCCAGCGGGGACGCTAGGGGGTGGGATGGCTACACCTTC	TRBV28	-	-	TRBJ1-2	14
CASRGGGPGKFF	TGTGCCAGCAGGGGCGGGGGGCCGGGAAAGTTCTTC	TRBV2	TRBD2	-	TRBJ2-1	12
CASSQDGSSEQFF	TGTGCCAGCAGCCAAGACGGTAGCAGTGAGCAGTTCTTC	TRBV4-2	-	-	TRBJ2-1	13
CASSLVTPTGELFF	TGTGCCAGCAGCTTGGTGACACCCACCGGGGAGCTGTTTTTT	TRBV5-5	-	few	TRBJ2-2	14
CASSDVAGARNEQFF	TGTGCCAGCAGCGATGTAGCGGGGGCGAGGAATGAGCAGTTCTTC	TRBV9	TRBD2	-	TRBJ2-1	15
CASSLNTGGIPQHF	TGTGCCAGCAGCCTCAACACGGGGGGCATCCCCCAGCATTTT	TRBV7-6	-	-	TRBJ1-5	14
CASSQGDSPYEQYF	TGTGCCAGCAGCCAGGGGGACAGCCCCTACGAGCAGTACTTC	TRBV11-3	TRBD1	few	TRBJ2-7	14
CASSPPRGSGDEQFF	TGTGCCAGCAGCCCACCCCGTGGTAGCGGGGATGAGCAGTTCTTC	TRBV7-2	TRBD2	-	TRBJ2-1	15
CASSYRGDDYEQYF	TGTGCCAGCAGCTACAGGGGAGACGACTACGAGCAGTACTTC	TRBV7-2	TRBD1	-	TRBJ2-7	14
CASSPGTNQPQHF	TGTGCCAGCAGTCCAGGGACCAATCAGCCCCAGCATTTT	TRBV28	-	once	TRBJ1-5	13
CASSAPQGTSWGSGANVLTF	TGTGCCAGCAGTGCCCCCCAGGGAACTAGCTGGGGTTCTGGGGCCAACGTCCTGACTTTC	TRBV6-1	-	-	TRBJ2-6	20
CASSYNGDSGNTIYF	TGTGCCAGCAGTTACAACGGGGACTCTGGAAACACCATATATTTT	TRBV6-5	-	once	TRBJ1-3	15
CASSQGPLQETQYF	TGTGCCAGCAGCCAAGGGCCGCTCCAAGAGACCCAGTACTTC	TRBV14	-	-	TRBJ2-5	14
CASSTYRGGYGYTF	TGTGCCAGCAGTACTTACAGGGGTGGCTATGGCTACACCTTC	TRBV28	TRBD1	few	TRBJ1-2	14
CASSVGGGRENIQYF	TGTGCCAGCAGCGTAGGCGGGGGGCGGGAAAACATTCAGTACTTC	TRBV9	TRBD2	-	TRBJ2-4	15
CASRMITPTNEKLFF	TGTGCCAGCAGGATGATTACTCCAACTAATGAAAAACTGTTTTTT	TRBV2	-	-	TRBJ1-4	15
CADSASYEQYF	TGTGCCGACAGCGCCTCCTACGAGCAGTACTTC	TRBV2	-	-	TRBJ2-7	11
CASSLPRDFQETQYF	TGTGCCAGCAGCTTACCCCGGGACTTCCAAGAGACCCAGTACTTC	TRBV11-2	-	-	TRBJ2-5	15
CASRHRGGEETQYF	TGTGCCAGCAGGCACAGGGGGGGGGAAGAGACCCAGTACTTC	TRBV2	-	-	TRBJ2-5	14
CAWSQGLKETQYF	TGTGCCTGGAGCCAGGGACTTAAAGAGACCCAGTACTTC	TRBV30	-	-	TRBJ2-5	13
CASSSVMRGLAMNTEAFF	TGTGCCAGCAGCTCCGTCATGAGGGGACTGGCGATGAACACTGAAGCTTTCTTT	TRBV7-9	-	-	TRBJ1-1	18
CAWSTDGRSPLHF	TGTGCCTGGAGCACCGACGGGCGGTCACCCCTCCACTTT	TRBV30	-	few	TRBJ1-6	13
CASGQPNQPQHF	TGTGCCAGCGGACAGCCCAATCAGCCCCAGCATTTT	TRBV7-9	-	-	TRBJ1-5	12
CASSYRGTSLWALHF	TGTGCCAGTTCCTACCGGGGGACATCTTTATGGGCCCTCCACTTT	TRBV19	-	-	TRBJ1-6	15
CASSDRALNQPQHF	TGTGCCAGCAGCGACAGGGCCTTGAATCAGCCCCAGCATTTT	TRBV6-1	TRBD1	-	TRBJ1-5	14
CASGLYGREWGNQPQHF	TGTGCTAGTGGTTTGTACGGGAGGGAATGGGGCAATCAGCCCCAGCATTTT	TRBV12-5	-	-	TRBJ1-5	17
CASSSTWDGTYEQYF	TGTGCCAGCAGCTCAACCTGGGACGGTACCTACGAGCAGTACTTC	TRBV7-9	-	-	TRBJ2-7	15
CASSGGTGAFYNEQFF	TGCGCCAGCAGTGGCGGGACAGGGGCGTTCTACAATGAGCAGTTCTTC	TRBV10-1	TRBD1	-	TRBJ2-1	16
CAISEDDRRAFF	TGTGCCATCAGTGAGGACGACAGGCGCGCTTTCTTT	TRBV10-3	-	-	TRBJ1-1	12
CASSQDGFNQPQHF	TGCGCCAGCAGCCAAGATGGGTTTAATCAGCCCCAGCATTTT	TRBV4-1	-	-	TRBJ1-5	14
CASSQGQGAYEQYF	TGCGCCAGCAGCCAGGGACAGGGCGCCTACGAGCAGTACTTC	TRBV4-3	TRBD1	-	TRBJ2-7	14
CASSYSRGGNTEAFF	TGTGCCAGCAGTTACTCACGGGGTGGGAACACTGAAGCTTTCTTT	TRBV6-6	-	once	TRBJ1-1	15
CASSSFRKDEQFF	TGTGCCAGCAGCTCCTTTAGGAAGGATGAGCAGTTCTTC	TRBV7-2	-	-	TRBJ2-1	13